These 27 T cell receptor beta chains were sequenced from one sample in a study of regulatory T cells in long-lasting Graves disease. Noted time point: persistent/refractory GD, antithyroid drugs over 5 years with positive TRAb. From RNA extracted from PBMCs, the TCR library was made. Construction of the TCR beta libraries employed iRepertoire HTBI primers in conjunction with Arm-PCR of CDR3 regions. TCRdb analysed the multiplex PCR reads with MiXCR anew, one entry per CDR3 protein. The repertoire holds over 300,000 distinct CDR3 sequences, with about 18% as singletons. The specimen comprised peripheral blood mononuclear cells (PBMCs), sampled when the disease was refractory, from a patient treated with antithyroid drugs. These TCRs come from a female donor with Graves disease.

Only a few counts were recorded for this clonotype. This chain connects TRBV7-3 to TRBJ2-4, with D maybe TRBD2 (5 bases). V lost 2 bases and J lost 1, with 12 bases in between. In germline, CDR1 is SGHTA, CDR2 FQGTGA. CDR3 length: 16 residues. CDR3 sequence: CASSLQSGEAKNIQYF. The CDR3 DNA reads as TGTGCCAGCAGCTTACAGTCCGGGGAGGCCAAAAACATTCAGTACTTC. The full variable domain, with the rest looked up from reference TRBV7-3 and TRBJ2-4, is GAGVSQTPSNKVTEKGKYVELRCDPISGHTALYWYRQSLGQGPEFLIYFQGTGAADDSGLPNDRFFAVRPEGSVSTLKIQRTERGDSAVYLCASSLQSGEAKNIQYFGAGTRLSVL.

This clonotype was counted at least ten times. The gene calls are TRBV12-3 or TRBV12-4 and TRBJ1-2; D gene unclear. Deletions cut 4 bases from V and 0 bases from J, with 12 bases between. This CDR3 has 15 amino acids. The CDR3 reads CASSSNRRTNYGYTF. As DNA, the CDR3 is TGTGCCAGCAGTTCGAACAGACGCACTAACTATGGCTACACCTTC.

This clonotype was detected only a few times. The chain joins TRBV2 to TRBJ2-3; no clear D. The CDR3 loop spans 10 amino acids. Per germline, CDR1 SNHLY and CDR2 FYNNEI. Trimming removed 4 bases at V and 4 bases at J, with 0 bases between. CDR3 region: CASSADTQYF. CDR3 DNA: TGTGCCAGCAGTGCAGATACGCAGTATTTT.

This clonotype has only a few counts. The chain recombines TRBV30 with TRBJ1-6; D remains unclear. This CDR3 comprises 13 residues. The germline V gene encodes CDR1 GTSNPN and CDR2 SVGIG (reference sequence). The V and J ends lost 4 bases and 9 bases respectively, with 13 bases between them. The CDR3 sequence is CAWTEDRASPLHF. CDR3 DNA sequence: TGTGCCTGGACCGAGGACCGAGCTTCACCCCTCCACTTT. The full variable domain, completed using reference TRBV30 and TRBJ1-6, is SQTIHQWPATLVQPVGSPLSLECTVEGTSNPNLYWYRQAAGRGLQLLFYSVGIGQISSEVPQNLSASRPQDRQFILSSKKLLLSDSGFYLCAWTEDRASPLHFGNGTRLTVT.

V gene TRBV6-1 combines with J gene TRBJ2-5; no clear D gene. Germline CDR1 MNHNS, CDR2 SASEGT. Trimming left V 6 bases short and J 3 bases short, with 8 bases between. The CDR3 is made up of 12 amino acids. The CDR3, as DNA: TGTGCCAGCAGCATAAGAAAAGAGACCCAGTACTTC. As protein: CASSIRKETQYF.

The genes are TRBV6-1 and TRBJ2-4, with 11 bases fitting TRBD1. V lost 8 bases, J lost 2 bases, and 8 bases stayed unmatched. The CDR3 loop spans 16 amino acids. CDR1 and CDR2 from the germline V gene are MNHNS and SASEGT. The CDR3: CASRRTGGFTKNIQYF. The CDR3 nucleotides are TGTGCCAGCCGCAGGACAGGGGGCTTTACCAAAAACATTCAGTACTTC.

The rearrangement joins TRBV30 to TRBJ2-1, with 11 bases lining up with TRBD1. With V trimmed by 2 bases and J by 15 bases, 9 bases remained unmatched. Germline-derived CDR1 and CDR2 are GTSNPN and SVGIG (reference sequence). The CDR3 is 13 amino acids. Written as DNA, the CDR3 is TGTGCCTGGAGTACAACCCCCGGGACAGGGGGGTTCTTC. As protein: CAWSTTPGTGGFF.

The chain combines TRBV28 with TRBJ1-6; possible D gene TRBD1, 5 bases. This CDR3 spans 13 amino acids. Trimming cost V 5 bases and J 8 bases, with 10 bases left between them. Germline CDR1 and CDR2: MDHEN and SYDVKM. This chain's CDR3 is CASSGDWYSPLHF. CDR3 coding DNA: TGTGCCAGCAGTGGGGACTGGTATTCACCCCTCCACTTT.

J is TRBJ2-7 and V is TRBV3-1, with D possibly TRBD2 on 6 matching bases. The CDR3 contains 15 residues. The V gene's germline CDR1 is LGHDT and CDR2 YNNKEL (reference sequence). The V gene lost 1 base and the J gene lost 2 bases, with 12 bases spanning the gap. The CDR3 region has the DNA TGTGCCAGCAGCCAAGGGGGATCTAGCGCCTACGAGCAGTACTTC. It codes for CASSQGGSSAYEQYF.

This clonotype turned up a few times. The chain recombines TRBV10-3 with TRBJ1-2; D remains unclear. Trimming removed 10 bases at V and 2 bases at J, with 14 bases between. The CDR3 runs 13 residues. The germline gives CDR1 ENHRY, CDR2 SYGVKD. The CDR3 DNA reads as TGTGCCACCTCCTCGGTCGGAAACTATGGCTACACCTTC. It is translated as CATSSVGNYGYTF.

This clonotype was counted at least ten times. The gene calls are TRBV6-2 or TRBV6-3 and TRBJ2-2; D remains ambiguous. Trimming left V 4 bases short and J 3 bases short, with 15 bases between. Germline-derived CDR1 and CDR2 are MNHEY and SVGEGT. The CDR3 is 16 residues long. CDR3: CASSFGMSRYTGELFF. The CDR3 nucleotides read TGTGCCAGCAGTTTTGGGATGTCAAGGTACACCGGGGAGCTGTTTTTT.

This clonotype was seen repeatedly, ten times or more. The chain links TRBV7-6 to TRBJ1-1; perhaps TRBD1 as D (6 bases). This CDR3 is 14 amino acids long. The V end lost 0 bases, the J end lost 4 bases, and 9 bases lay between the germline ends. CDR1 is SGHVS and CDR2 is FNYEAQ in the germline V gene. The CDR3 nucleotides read TGTGCCAGCAGCTTAGCAGGGGGGCCCACTGAAGCTTTCTTT. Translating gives CASSLAGGPTEAFF. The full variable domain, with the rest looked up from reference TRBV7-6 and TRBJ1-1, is GAGVSQSPRYKVTKRGQDVALRCDPISGHVSLYWYRQALGQGPEFLTYFNYEAQQDKSGLPNDRFSAERPEGSISTLTIQRTEQRDSAMYRCASSLAGGPTEAFFGQGTRLTVV.

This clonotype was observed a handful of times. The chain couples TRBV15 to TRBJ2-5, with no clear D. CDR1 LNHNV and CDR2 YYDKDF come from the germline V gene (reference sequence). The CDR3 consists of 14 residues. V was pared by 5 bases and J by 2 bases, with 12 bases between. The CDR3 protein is CATSFRAAQETQYF. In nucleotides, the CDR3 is TGTGCCACCAGCTTCCGGGCCGCACAAGAGACCCAGTACTTC.

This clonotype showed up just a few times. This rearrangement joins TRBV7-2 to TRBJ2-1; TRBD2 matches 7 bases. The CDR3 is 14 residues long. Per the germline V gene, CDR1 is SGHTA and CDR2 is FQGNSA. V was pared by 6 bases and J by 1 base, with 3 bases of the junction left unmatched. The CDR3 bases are TGTGCCAGCAGTGGGCGGGGGTCCTACAATGAGCAGTTCTTC. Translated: CASSGRGSYNEQFF.

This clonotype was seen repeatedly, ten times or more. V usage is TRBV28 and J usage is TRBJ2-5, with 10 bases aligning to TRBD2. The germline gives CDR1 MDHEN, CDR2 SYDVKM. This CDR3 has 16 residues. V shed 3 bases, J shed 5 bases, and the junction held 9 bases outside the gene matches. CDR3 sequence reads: CASSFFLAGVTETQYF. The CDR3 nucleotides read TGTGCCAGCAGTTTTTTTCTAGCGGGAGTAACGGAGACCCAGTACTTC.

The DNA of the CDR3 is TGTGCCAGCAGAGGGACTAGCGGTTCGGGGGAGCAGTACTTC. It yields the protein CASRGTSGSGEQYF. The chain recombines TRBV27 with TRBJ2-7, with 11 bases matching TRBD2. Germline values: CDR1 MNHEY, CDR2 SMNVEV (reference sequence). The V segment lost 6 bases and the J segment 7 bases; nucleotides outside the gene matches: 8. The CDR3 runs 14 residues.

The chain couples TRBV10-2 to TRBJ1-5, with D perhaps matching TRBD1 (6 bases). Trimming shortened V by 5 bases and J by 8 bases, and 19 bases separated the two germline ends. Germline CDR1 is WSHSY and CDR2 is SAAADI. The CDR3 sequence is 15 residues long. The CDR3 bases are TGCGCCAGCAGTTATTCGGGGGGGCCCGTCAAGCCCCAGCATTTT. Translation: CASSYSGGPVKPQHF.

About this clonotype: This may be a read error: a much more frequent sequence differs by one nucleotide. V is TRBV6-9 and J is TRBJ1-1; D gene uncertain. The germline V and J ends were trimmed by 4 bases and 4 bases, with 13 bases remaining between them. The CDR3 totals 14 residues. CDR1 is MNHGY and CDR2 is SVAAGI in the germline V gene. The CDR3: CASSSRVRSTEAFF. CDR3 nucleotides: TGTGCCAGCAGTTCCCGGGTCCGAAGCACTGAAGCTTTCTTT.

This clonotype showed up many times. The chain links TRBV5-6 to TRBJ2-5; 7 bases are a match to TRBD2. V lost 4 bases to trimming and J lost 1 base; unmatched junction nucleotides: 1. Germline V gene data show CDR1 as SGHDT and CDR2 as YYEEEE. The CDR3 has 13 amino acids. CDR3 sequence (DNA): TGTGCCAGCAGCGCTAGCGGCCAAGAGACCCAGTACTTC. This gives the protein CASSASGQETQYF. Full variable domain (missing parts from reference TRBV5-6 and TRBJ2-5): DAGVTQSPTHLIKTRGQQVTLRCSPKSGHDTVSWYQQALGQGPQFIFQYYEEEERQRGNFPDRFSGHQFPNYSSELNVNALLLGDSALYLCASSASGQETQYFGPGTRLLVL.

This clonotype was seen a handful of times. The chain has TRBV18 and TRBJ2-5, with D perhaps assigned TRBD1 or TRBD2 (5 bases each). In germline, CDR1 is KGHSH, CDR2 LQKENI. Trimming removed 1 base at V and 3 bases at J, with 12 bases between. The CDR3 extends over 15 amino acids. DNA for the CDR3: TGTGCCAGCTCACCACGGGGGAACAGAAAAGAGACCCAGTACTTC. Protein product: CASSPRGNRKETQYF.

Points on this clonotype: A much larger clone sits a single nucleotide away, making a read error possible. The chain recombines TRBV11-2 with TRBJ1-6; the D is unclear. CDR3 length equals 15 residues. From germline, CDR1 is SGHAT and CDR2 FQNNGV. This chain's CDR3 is CAGSLVPGGNSPLHF. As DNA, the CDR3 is TGTGCCGGCAGCTTAGTCCCAGGTGGAAATTCACCCCTCCACTTT. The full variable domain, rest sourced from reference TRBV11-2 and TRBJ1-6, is EAGVAQSPRYKIIEKRQSVAFWCNPISGHATLYWYQQILGQGPKLLIQFQNNGVVDDSQLPKDRFSAERLKGVDSTLKIQPAKLEDSAVYLCAGSLVPGGNSPLHFGNGTRLTVT.

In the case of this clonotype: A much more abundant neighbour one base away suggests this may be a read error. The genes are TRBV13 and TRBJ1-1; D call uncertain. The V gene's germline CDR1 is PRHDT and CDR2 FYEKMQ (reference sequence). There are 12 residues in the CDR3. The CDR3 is CVSSLAVAEAFF. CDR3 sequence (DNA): TGTGTCAGCAGCTTAGCTGTGGCTGAAGCTTTCTTT.

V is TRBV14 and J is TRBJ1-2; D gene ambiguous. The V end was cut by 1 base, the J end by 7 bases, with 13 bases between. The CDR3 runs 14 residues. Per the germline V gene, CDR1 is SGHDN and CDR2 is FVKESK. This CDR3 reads CASSQGYRGGGYTF. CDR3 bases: TGTGCCAGCAGCCAAGGCTATCGGGGTGGTGGCTACACCTTC.

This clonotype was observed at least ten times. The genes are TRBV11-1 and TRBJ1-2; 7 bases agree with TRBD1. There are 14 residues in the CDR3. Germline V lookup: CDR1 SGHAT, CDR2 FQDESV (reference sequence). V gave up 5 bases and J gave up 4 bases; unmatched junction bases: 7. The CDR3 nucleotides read TGTGCCAGCAGCCGGACAGGACAAGGCTATGGCTACACCTTC. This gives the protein CASSRTGQGYGYTF.

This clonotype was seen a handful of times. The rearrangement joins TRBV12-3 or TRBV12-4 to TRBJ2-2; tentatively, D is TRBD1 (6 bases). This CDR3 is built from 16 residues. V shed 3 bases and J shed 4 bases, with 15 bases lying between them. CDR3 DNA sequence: TGTGCCAGCAGTTTCCCCCACAGGGTTGGCACCGGGGAGCTGTTTTTT. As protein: CASSFPHRVGTGELFF.

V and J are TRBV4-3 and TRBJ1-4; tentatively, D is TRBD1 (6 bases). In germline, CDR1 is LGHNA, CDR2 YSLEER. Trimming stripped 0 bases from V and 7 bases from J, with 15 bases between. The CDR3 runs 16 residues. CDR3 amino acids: CASSQERGGLGEKLFF. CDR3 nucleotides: TGCGCCAGCAGCCAAGAAAGGGGGGGTTTGGGTGAAAAACTGTTTTTT.

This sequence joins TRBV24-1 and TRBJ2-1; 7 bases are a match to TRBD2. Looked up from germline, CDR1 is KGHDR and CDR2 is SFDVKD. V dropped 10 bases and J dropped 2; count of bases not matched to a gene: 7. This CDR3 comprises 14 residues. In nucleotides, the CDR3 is TGTGCCACGCAAAGCGGGACTGCCTACAATGAGCAGTTCTTC. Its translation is CATQSGTAYNEQFF.